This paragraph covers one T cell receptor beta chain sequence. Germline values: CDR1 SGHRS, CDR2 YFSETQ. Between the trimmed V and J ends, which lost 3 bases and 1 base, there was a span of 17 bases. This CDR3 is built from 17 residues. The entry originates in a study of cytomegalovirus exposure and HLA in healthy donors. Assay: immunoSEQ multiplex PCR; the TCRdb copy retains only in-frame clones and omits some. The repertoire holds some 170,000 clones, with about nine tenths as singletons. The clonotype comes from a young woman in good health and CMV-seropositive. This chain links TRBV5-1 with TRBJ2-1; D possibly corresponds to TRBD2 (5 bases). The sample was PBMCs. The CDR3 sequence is CASSSHGSGGSYNEQFF. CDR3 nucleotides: TGCGCCAGCAGCTCACACGGAAGCGGTGGGTCCTACAATGAGCAGTTCTTC.